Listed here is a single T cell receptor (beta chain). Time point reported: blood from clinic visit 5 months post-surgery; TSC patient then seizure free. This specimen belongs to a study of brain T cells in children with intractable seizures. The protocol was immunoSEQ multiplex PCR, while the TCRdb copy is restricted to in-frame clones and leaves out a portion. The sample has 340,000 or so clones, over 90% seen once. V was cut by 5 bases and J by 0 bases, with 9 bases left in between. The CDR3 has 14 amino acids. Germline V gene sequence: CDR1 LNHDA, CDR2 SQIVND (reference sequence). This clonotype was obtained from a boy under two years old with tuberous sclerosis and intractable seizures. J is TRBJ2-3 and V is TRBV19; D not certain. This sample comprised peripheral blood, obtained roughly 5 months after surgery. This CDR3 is CASSVKGSTDTQYF. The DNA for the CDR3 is TGTGCCAGTAGTGTTAAGGGTAGCACAGATACGCAGTATTTT.